This T cell receptor beta chain emerged from a study of cytomegalovirus exposure and HLA in healthy donors. Note on this clone: No antigen is known for it.

Primers included in the PCR were 60 Vbeta and 13 Jbeta primers. Data came from immunoSEQ multiplex PCR; TCRdb stores just in-frame clones and leaves some out. The table lists 200,000 or so clones, roughly 84% of them singletons. V was shortened by 4 bases and J by 0 bases, with 5 bases between the two germline ends. CDR1 and CDR2 (germline): SGHRS, YFSETQ. The CDR3 covers 12 residues. Donors were ostensibly healthy at sampling, although undocumented immune exposures were probable. Study results and caveats: Among TCR beta chains, those listed as cytomegalovirus-associated numbered about 150. The productive fraction for most TCR beta V segments was about 90% or about 30% in an earlier analysis. With further analysis later on, most CMV-associated TCR beta chains appeared HLA-restricted.

This clonotype originated in a girl under three years old in good health and CMV-seronegative. This sequence joins TRBV5-1 and TRBJ2-7; perhaps TRBD2 as D (5 bases). The sequenced sample was PBMCs. The CDR3 DNA reads as TGCGCCAGCAGCGGGAGCTCCTACGAGCAGTACTTC. Residues: CASSGSSYEQYF.